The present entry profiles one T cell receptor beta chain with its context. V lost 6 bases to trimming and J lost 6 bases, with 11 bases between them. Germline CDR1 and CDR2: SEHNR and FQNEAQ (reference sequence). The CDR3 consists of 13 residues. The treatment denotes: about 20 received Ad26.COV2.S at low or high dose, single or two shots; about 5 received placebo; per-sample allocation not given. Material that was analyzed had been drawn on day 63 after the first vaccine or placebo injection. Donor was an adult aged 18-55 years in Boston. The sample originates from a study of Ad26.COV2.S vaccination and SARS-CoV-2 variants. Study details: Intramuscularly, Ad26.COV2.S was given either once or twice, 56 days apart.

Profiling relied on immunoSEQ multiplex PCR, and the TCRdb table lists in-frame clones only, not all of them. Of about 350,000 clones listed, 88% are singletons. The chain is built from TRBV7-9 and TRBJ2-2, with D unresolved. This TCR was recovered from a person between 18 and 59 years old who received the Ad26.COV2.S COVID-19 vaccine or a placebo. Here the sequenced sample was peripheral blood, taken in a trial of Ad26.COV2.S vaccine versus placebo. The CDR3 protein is CASSSKLAGELFF. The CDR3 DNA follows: TGTGCCAGCAGTTCCAAATTGGCCGGGGAGCTGTTTTTT. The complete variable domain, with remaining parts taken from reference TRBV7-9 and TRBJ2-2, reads DTGVSQNPRHKITKRGQNVTFRCDPISEHNRLYWYRQTLGQGPEFLTYFQNEAQLEKSRLLSDRFSAERPKGSFSTLEIQRTEQGDSAMYLCASSSKLAGELFFGEGSRLTVL.